This TCR beta chain appears in the sequencing data of a study of cytomegalovirus exposure and HLA in healthy donors (dated by TCRdb to between 2016 and 2019). For the wider study: According to an earlier analysis of a few hundred of the donors, 150 million to 200 million T cells yielded 100 million or so unique TCR beta sequences and 276 Gb of sequence data. An early release covering 550 to 650 HLA-typed donors comprised about 300 gigabases of sequencing data and around 80 million unique TCR sequences. Of the 350 to 450 genotyped donors, 65% to 90% were placed in the genetic ancestry cluster associated with self-reported Caucasian donors. The study aimed to test whether cataloging public T cell receptors could reveal signatures of past pathogen exposure. The T cell repertoires of roughly 660 subjects were profiled by immunosequencing and related to cytomegalovirus serostatus. Besides the first cohort of about 730 subjects, a separate validation cohort made up of 120 or so different subjects was used. High-throughput TCR immunosequencing, statistical association of individual TCRs with disease status, and machine learning were combined to predict cytomegalovirus infection status. A later analysis re-examined previously published TCR beta repertoires from more than 550 donors and added high-resolution HLA genotyping to investigate patterns of TCR occurrence. Rather than using new phenotypic data, the later analysis identified candidate immune exposures from TCR beta sequences and from how often those sequences occurred across donors. An earlier analysis of around 580 of the donors used high-throughput TCR beta sequencing to judge whether each TCR beta V gene segment behaved as functional or pseudogenic. Alongside the repertoire data, information on donor age, sex, ethnicity and CMV serostatus was compiled. A later genetic analysis used genome-wide SNP genotypes for about 60% of the roughly 670 donors, treating that subset as a discovery cohort. All discovery cohort repertoires had been generated on a single sequencing platform. Class I and class II HLA loci were covered by the typing at four-digit resolution. The number of donors typed differed by locus, with about 629-640 for A, B, C, DRB1 and DQB1, about 500 for DQA1, about 610 for DPA1, and around 430 for DPB1. Several DR-DQ haplotypes were handled as single units for association and clustering because linkage in the cohort was strong. Among roughly 400 genotyped donors of the cohort, an average of approximately 240,000 unique TCR beta nucleotide sequences was sequenced per donor, of which about 18% were non-productive. Points the paper makes about the study in general: A further reported finding was that TCR beta sequences accurately predicted the HLA-A and HLA-B alleles for most subjects in the first cohort. Only TCR beta chains were sequenced in this cohort, and the absence of alpha or paired-chain data limited detectable features. A later analysis found that TCR association rates varied across HLA loci, with DRB1 alleles showing the most associated TCRs and HLA-C alleles the fewest. Because the 87-base-pair reads could not distinguish some IMGT-functional V segments, including TRBV6-2 and TRBV6-3, those segments were excluded. Assigning TCR associations to individual alleles was difficult when HLA alleles, especially DR and DQ, strongly co-occurred. Linkage disequilibrium might explain the correlated functional status among segregating V segments, but an unknown experimental factor could not be excluded. In a later analysis, several top co-occurrence clusters were reported to appear linked to parvovirus B19, influenza, CMV and Epstein-Barr virus. In a later genetic analysis, a missense DCLRE1C variant was associated with V-gene and J-gene trimming of TCR beta chains, and the association was replicated in an independent cohort. A later analysis associated about 17,000 TCR beta sequences with specific HLA alleles at a false discovery rate of 0.05. In a later analysis, HLA-associated TCR beta chains were found to be more clonally expanded and to have lower generation probabilities than equally common non-associated chains. According to a later analysis, most CMV-associated TCR beta chains appeared to be HLA-restricted, and the HLA associations seemed to be driven largely by CMV exposure. A group of highly shared sequence variants was considered likely to be a technical artifact of the sequencing pipeline. Because HLA typing was unavailable for some donors at each locus, only the typed subset was used in association tests. The authors suggested that the approach could potentially be generalized to other disease states and immunological phenotypes. In an earlier analysis of more than 500 of the donors, most TCR beta V segments appeared in productive rearrangements about 87% or about 30% of the time, broadly matching IMGT annotations. Across donors, most TCR sequences were observed very rarely, whereas some public TCRs were present in many individuals. Cytomegalovirus status was reported to be diagnosed by the classifier with high specificity and sensitivity in both the original and validation cohorts. In vitro tests confirmed that a few of the cytomegalovirus-associated TCR beta chains recognize cytomegalovirus antigens. In a later genetic analysis, fewer N-insertions in productive TCRs were reported among donors in an Asian-associated ancestry cluster than the roughly 710-donor mean. For the cohort, immune exposure information was limited to CMV serostatus. Because counts were too low, seventeen rarely observed V segments, including chromosome 9 orphons, were left out of the earlier analysis of 587 of the donors. The study gave a list of some 150 TCR beta chains associated with cytomegalovirus. Presence/absence analyses assumed roughly uniform sequencing depth across donors, an assumption that may not hold.

The cohort was made up of 666 healthy bone marrow donors. At the time of sampling, all cohort members were nominally healthy, though unrecorded immune exposures were likely present. The donor tested CMV seropositive, placing the donor among the approximately 290 seropositive members of the cohort. Each donor provided a peripheral blood sample, and peripheral blood mononuclear cells were used for TCR beta sequencing. The Qiagen DNeasy Blood Extraction Kit was used to extract genomic DNA from the blood cell samples. Reading from cysteine to phenylalanine, the CDR3 counts 15 amino acids. Only CDR3 DNA is held: 45 bases, read in frame from base 1. Sequences SNHLY (CDR1) and FYNNEI (CDR2) are obtained from the germline V gene. The V and J ends are trimmed by 4 bases and 5 bases, leaving 15 bases between them. With respect to this clone: Its antigen is unknown. No base qualities exist here, and no much larger clone lies one base off it.

The library came from the immunoSEQ multiplex PCR assay. The multiplex PCR relied on a mix of 60 forward primers for TCR Vbeta segments and 13 reverse primers for TCR Jbeta segments. The CDR3 region of rearranged TCR beta genes was amplified from genomic DNA by a multiplex PCR assay. The amplified TCR beta libraries were sequenced on the Illumina HiSeq System as 87-base-pair reads. Per the source publication's procedure: Across the 640 or so repertoires, a later analysis counted tens of millions of unique TCR beta chains, some 11 million of which were shared by at least two donors. Raw reads were error-corrected and collapsed into unique sequences with a nearest-neighbor algorithm that merged closely related sequences to remove PCR and sequencing errors. Alignment of CDR3 sequences to IMGT reference sequences was used to assign V, D and J gene segments. For a sequence to be retained, a match of at least six nucleotides to both a V gene segment and a J gene segment was required. Rearrangements were classified as productive when the CDR3 lacked stop codons and remained in frame with V and J, and all other rearrangements were classified as non-productive. CDR3 was defined by IMGT convention, running from the second conserved V-encoded cysteine to the conserved J-encoded phenylalanine. The earlier analysis of 500 to 750 of the donors excluded any sequence lacking an unambiguous match to a single V gene segment. In an earlier analysis of approximately 560 of the donors, a V segment was called functional when productive rearrangements were above 56.7%, and segregating when the standard deviation between donors exceeded 5%. A statistical classification framework was developed to diagnose cytomegalovirus status using the catalog of TCR beta chain sequences. V and J gene assignment, in a later analysis, came from comparing TCR nucleotide sequences with IMGT/GENE-DB human TR gene sequences. Using the TCRdist pipeline, a later analysis assigned CDR3 sequences along with most-parsimonious VDJ recombination scenarios. A later analysis defined each TCR beta chain by its CDR3 amino acid sequence plus V-gene family, and excluded reads lacking a unique V-gene family. A later analysis removed roughly 590 highly shared, low-generation-probability nucleotide sequences to deal with suspected cross-contamination and a sequencing artifact. In a later analysis, a clonal expansion index was calculated for each public chain from normalized within-repertoire ranks of inferred template counts. In a later analysis, generation probabilities were computed using a VDJ recombination model fitted to out-of-frame rearrangements, and the results were checked against IGoR. A later analysis scored TCR-TCR, TCR-HLA and TCR-CMV co-occurrence with hypergeometric tests, applying a repertoire-size bias correction to TCR pairs. A later analysis estimated false discovery rates by permuting HLA or CMV assignments 20 times. In a later analysis, co-occurring TCRs were grouped with DBSCAN, and TCRdist sequence similarity was added when clustering was performed within HLA-allele-positive subsets. Repertoires with fewer than 30,000 or more than 120,000 public chains were left out of co-occurrence clustering, as were a handful of repertoires with anomalous nucleotide sharing. TCRdb provides this immuneACCESS table in a form limited to in-frame rearrangements. Some clones are lacking; in checked studies, under half of them reflect an unresolved V gene, and why the rest are absent is not known. V, J and clone size are taken as reported in that table, and D and trimming were inferred from the DNA itself. This sample comprises roughly 140,000 clones, 64% of them detected only once. The ten largest clones add up to around 3% of the sample.

This receptor was identified in a woman aged 25 to 45 in good health and CMV-seropositive. The source material was PBMCs. The chain is made from TRBV2 and TRBJ1-5; the D gene lacks a confident call. The sequenced DNA: TGTGCCAGCAGTGTAGTTATCATTGTGCATCAGCCCCAGCATTTT. Its translation is CASSVVIIVHQPQHF. Extended through the reference TRBV2 and TRBJ1-5 proteins, this CDR3 yields the full variable domain: EPEVTQTPSHQVTQMGQEVILRCVPISNHLYFYWYRQILGQKVEFLVSFYNNEISEKSEIFDDQFSVERPDGSNFTLKIRSTKLEDSAMYFCASSVVIIVHQPQHFGDGTRLSIL.